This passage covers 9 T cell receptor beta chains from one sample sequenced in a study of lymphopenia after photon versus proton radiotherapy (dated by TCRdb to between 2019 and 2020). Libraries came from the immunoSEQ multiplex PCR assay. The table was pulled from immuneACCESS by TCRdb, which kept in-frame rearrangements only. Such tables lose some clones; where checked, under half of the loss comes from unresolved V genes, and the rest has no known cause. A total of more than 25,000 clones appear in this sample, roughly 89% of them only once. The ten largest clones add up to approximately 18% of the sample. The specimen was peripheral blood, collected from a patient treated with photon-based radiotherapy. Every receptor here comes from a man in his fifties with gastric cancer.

The CDR3: CASSIYRGPYGYTF. The CDR3 coding sequence is TGTGCCAGTAGTATATACAGGGGGCCTTATGGCTACACCTTC. The chain links TRBV19 to TRBJ1-2; 9 bases agree with TRBD1. The CDR3 length is 14 residues. Germline V gene lookup returns CDR1 LNHDA and CDR2 SQIVND (reference sequence). Losses at the gene ends were 2 bases for V and 5 bases for J; bases not matched to a gene: 3.

The DNA for the CDR3 is TGTGCCAGCAGGGACGGAAACACCATATATTTT. Translated, it gives CASRDGNTIYF. The chain uses TRBV6-5 and TRBJ1-3; no definite D call. CDR3 length: 11 residues. Trimming shortened V by 6 bases and J by 4 bases, and 4 bases separated the two germline ends. The germline CDR1 and CDR2 sequences are MNHEY and SVGAGI.

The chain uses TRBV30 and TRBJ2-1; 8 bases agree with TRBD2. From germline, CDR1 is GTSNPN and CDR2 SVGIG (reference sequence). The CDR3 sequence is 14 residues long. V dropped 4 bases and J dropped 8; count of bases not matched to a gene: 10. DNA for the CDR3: TGTGCCTGGATGCGGGGACTAGGGCCCGATGAGCAGTTCTTC. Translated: CAWMRGLGPDEQFF.

The CDR3 bases are TGCAGCGTTGAAGAAGGGTGGAAGGGGCGCACCGGGGAGCTGTTTTTT. Residues: CSVEEGWKGRTGELFF. V and J are TRBV29-1 and TRBJ2-2; a possible D gene is TRBD1 (5 bases). CDR3 length: 16 residues. Trimming pared 0 bases from V and 4 bases from J, leaving 15 bases between. The germline V gene has CDR1 SQVTM and CDR2 ANQGSEA.

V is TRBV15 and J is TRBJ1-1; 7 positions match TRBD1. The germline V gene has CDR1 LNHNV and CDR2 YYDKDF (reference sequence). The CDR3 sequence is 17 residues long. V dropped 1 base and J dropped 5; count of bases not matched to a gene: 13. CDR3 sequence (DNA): TGTGCCACCAGCAGAGGAAGGAGGGGGCCCAGTGGGACTGAAGCTTTCTTT. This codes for CATSRGRRGPSGTEAFF. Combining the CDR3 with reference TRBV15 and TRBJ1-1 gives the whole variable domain DAMVIQNPRYQVTQFGKPVTLSCSQTLNHNVMYWYQQKSSQAPKLLFHYYDKDFNNEADTPDNFQSRRPNTSFCFLDIRSPGLGDTAMYLCATSRGRRGPSGTEAFFGQGTRLTVV.

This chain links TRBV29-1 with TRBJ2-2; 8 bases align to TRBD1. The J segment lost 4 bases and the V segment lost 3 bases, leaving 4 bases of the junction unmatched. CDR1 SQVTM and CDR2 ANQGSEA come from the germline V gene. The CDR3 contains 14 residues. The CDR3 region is CSVEDRVGTGELFF. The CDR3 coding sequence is TGCAGCGTTGAGGACAGGGTGGGCACCGGGGAGCTGTTTTTT.

The CDR3 region is CASSQDWGEGYTF. CDR3 DNA: TGCGCCAGCAGCCAAGATTGGGGGGAAGGCTACACCTTC. The chain couples TRBV4-3 to TRBJ1-2, with D tentatively TRBD1 (5 bases). V was cut by 0 bases and J by 8 bases, with 10 bases left in between. The CDR3 extends over 13 amino acids. The germline V gene encodes CDR1 LGHNA and CDR2 YSLEER.

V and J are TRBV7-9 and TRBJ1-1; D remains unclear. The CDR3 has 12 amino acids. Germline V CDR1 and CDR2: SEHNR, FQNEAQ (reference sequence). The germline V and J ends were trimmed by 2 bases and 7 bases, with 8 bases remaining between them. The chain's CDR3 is CASSLISVEAFF. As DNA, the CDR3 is TGTGCCAGCAGCTTAATATCAGTTGAAGCTTTCTTT.

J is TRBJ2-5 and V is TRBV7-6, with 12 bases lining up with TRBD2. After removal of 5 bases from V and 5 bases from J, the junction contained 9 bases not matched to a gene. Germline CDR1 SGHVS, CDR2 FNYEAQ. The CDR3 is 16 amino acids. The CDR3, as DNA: TGTGCCAGCAGCCTCGGGACTAGCGGGCTCGGGGAGACCCAGTACTTC. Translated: CASSLGTSGLGETQYF.